These 31 T cell receptor beta chains were all obtained from the same sample, sequenced in a study of T-cell memory formation after mild COVID-19. MiXCR was run by TCRdb on the 5' RACE reads, yielding one entry per CDR3 protein. The sample lists about 290,000 distinct CDR3 sequences; approximately 15% were seen once. Sequencing input: PBMCs or a T cell subset sorted from them (not recorded which). The receptors were gathered from a man aged 18 to 29 who had mild COVID-19 (a few samples of this study predate the infection). Cell type and time point are not known.

This clonotype was observed a handful of times. This rearrangement joins TRBV24-1 to TRBJ2-1, with 7 positions matching TRBD1. Looked up from germline, CDR1 is KGHDR and CDR2 is SFDVKD. CDR3 length: 13 residues. Losses at the gene ends were 9 bases for V and 7 bases for J; bases not matched to a gene: 8. The DNA of the CDR3 is TGTGCCACCGCCCACAGGGGTGCGAATGAGCAGTTCTTC. It translates to CATAHRGANEQFF.

The chain recombines TRBV7-2 with TRBJ1-6; 9 positions agree with TRBD1. The CDR3 runs 15 residues. After removal of 5 bases from V and 6 bases from J, the junction contained 5 bases not matched to a gene. The germline V gene encodes CDR1 SGHTA and CDR2 FQGNSA. CDR3 DNA: TGTGCCAGCAGCGGGGGGACAGGGTCTAATTCACCCCTCCACTTT. Translation gives CASSGGTGSNSPLHF.

The V gene is TRBV15, the J gene TRBJ2-7; D gene unclear. Germline values: CDR1 LNHNV, CDR2 YYDKDF (reference sequence). The CDR3 contains 13 residues. Trimming took 0 bases from V and 6 from J, leaving 9 bases between them. As DNA, the CDR3 is TGTGCCACCAGCAGAGATTTAGGATCCGAGCAGTACGTC. Protein sequence: CATSRDLGSEQYV.

This clonotype has more than one count but fewer than ten. The chain employs TRBV7-9 and TRBJ2-7; 7 nucleotides line up with TRBD1. The V gene's germline CDR1 is SEHNR and CDR2 FQNEAQ (reference sequence). The trim removed 4 bases at V and 2 bases at J, leaving 5 bases unmatched. The CDR3 has 14 residues. The CDR3 DNA is TGTGCCAGCAGCTCCACAGGGGCCCCCTACGAGCAGTACGTC. Translated, it gives CASSSTGAPYEQYV.

This rearrangement joins TRBV6-5 to TRBJ1-2; TRBD1 might be the D (5 bases). Trimming took 7 bases from V and 3 from J, leaving 15 bases between them. The germline gives CDR1 MNHEY, CDR2 SVGAGI. The CDR3 is made up of 14 amino acids. This chain's CDR3 is CASTSRAGDYGYTF. The CDR3, as DNA: TGTGCCAGCACCTCCAGGGCCGGGGACTATGGCTACACCTTC.

The sample holds a few counts of this clonotype. The rearrangement links TRBV6-6 to TRBJ1-2; weak D call: TRBD1 (6 bases). The germline V gene encodes CDR1 MNHNY and CDR2 SVGAGI (reference sequence). V lost 4 bases and J lost 8, with 17 bases in between. The CDR3 is 14 residues long. In nucleotides, the CDR3 is TGTGCCAGCAGTTTCCCGGGGGCCCTTAGGGGCTACACCTTC. Translated: CASSFPGALRGYTF.

This clonotype showed up just a few times. The rearrangement uses TRBV20-1 and TRBJ2-7; TRBD1 agrees at 7 bases. J was trimmed by 5 bases and V by 0 bases; bases with no gene match: 7. The CDR3 is 14 amino acids. Germline V gene data show CDR1 as DFQATT and CDR2 as SNEGSKA (reference sequence). Here the CDR3 DNA reads TGCAGTGCTAGAGATAGGGACAGATTAAACGAGCAGTACGTC. Translated, it gives CSARDRDRLNEQYV.

There are a few counts of this clonotype. V usage is TRBV27 and J usage is TRBJ2-5; 10 nucleotides line up with TRBD2. The germline V gene has CDR1 MNHEY and CDR2 SMNVEV (reference sequence). The CDR3 loop spans 14 amino acids. The V segment lost 6 bases and the J segment 7 bases; nucleotides outside the gene matches: 8. In nucleotides, the CDR3 is TGTGCCAGCAGGCAACTAGCGGGGAGGGCGACCCAGTACTTC. Its protein product is CASRQLAGRATQYF.

This sequence joins TRBV11-1 and TRBJ2-1; 8 positions match TRBD2. V lost 9 bases and J lost 7; bases outside the gene matches: 8. Germline loops: CDR1 SGHAT, CDR2 FQDESV (reference sequence). This CDR3 is built from 13 residues. The CDR3 is CASSVAGWNEQFF. CDR3 nucleotides: TGTGCCAGTAGCGTAGCGGGGTGGAATGAGCAGTTCTTC.

The rearrangement uses TRBV5-1 and TRBJ1-2; D gene ambiguous. The CDR3 spans 14 residues. In germline, CDR1 is SGHRS, CDR2 YFSETQ. V gave up 4 bases and J gave up 1 base, with 11 bases separating them. The CDR3 DNA is TGCGCCAGCAGCCCGTCAGTCTTTAACTATGGCTACACCTTC. Protein product: CASSPSVFNYGYTF.

The chain has TRBV7-6 and TRBJ2-1; 10 bases match TRBD2. CDR3 size: 17 residues. The germline gives CDR1 SGHVS, CDR2 FNYEAQ. Trimming took 5 bases from V and 4 from J; bases not matched to a gene: 11. The CDR3 DNA is TGTGCCAGCAGCCTCCATACTGGGACTAGCGTGTACAATGAGCAGTTCTTC. Encoded protein: CASSLHTGTSVYNEQFF.

The V gene is TRBV7-8, the J gene TRBJ1-1; D unresolved. V lost 2 bases, J lost 10 bases, and 20 bases lay in between. The CDR3 has 15 residues. CDR1 is SGHVS and CDR2 is FQNEAQ in the germline V gene. CDR3 DNA sequence: TGTGCCAGCAGCTTATATTGGCCGAATCCTCCTGGAGCTTTCTTT. Its protein product is CASSLYWPNPPGAFF.

This clonotype was seen a few times. The chain is built from TRBV29-1 and TRBJ1-1; tentatively, D is TRBD1 (5 bases). The ends were cut back, 4 bases at V and 6 bases at J, with 15 bases in the middle. The CDR3 sequence is 13 residues long. Germline loops: CDR1 SQVTM, CDR2 ANQGSEA. The CDR3: CSVADGLGAEAFF. The CDR3 DNA follows: TGCAGCGTTGCGGACGGCCTGGGGGCTGAAGCTTTCTTT.

This clonotype was counted only a few times. The V and J genes are TRBV7-6 and TRBJ2-7; perhaps TRBD2 as D (6 bases). The length of the CDR3 is 13 residues. CDR1 is SGHVS, CDR2 FNYEAQ, per germline. Trimming stripped 1 base from V and 6 bases from J, with 10 bases between. The CDR3: CASSLEAEGEQYF. DNA of the CDR3: TGTGCCAGCAGCTTAGAGGCGGAGGGCGAGCAGTACTTC.

This clonotype has more than one count but fewer than ten. The chain couples TRBV7-8 to TRBJ2-4; TRBD2 matches 10 bases. V shed 5 bases, J shed 2 bases, and the junction held 12 bases outside the gene matches. The CDR3 loop spans 18 amino acids. Germline V gives CDR1 SGHVS, CDR2 FQNEAQ. The CDR3 DNA follows: TGTGCCAGCAGCCTGGCTCTAGCGGGGGTCGGTACCAAAAACATTCAGTACTTC. Amino acids: CASSLALAGVGTKNIQYF.

The chain recombines TRBV12-3 or TRBV12-4 with TRBJ2-1; D is tentatively TRBD1 or TRBD2 (5 bases each). V was cut by 6 bases and J by 8 bases, with 23 bases left in between. The CDR3 sequence is 16 residues long. The chain's CDR3 is CASSPEGQLGVDEQFF. CDR3 bases: TGTGCCAGCAGCCCTGAGGGGCAGCTAGGGGTCGATGAGCAGTTCTTC.

V and J are TRBV5-4 and TRBJ2-7, with TRBD2 matching over 11 bases. CDR1 SGHNT and CDR2 YYREEE come from the germline V gene (reference sequence). V was pared by 0 bases and J by 6 bases, with 5 bases of the junction left unmatched. CDR3 length: 15 amino acids. The CDR3 reads CASSLDFLAGGEQYF. The CDR3 bases are TGTGCCAGCAGCTTGGATTTTCTAGCGGGGGGCGAGCAGTACTTC.

This sequence joins TRBV5-1 and TRBJ1-1; D is perhaps TRBD1 (5 bases). V lost 0 bases, J lost 2 bases, and 11 bases lay in between. The CDR3 covers 15 residues. CDR1 SGHRS and CDR2 YFSETQ come from the germline V gene. The CDR3 region has the DNA TGCGCCAGCAGCTTGGCCAGGGCCCATAACACTGAAGCTTTCTTT. Translating gives CASSLARAHNTEAFF.

The V and J genes are TRBV6-1 and TRBJ2-3; either TRBD1 or TRBD2 may fit D (5 bases each). V was trimmed by 3 bases and J by 6 bases, leaving 10 bases between them. This CDR3 has 13 amino acids. Germline assignment: CDR1 MNHNS and CDR2 SASEGT. Written as DNA, the CDR3 is TGTGCCAGCAGTGAGCGGGCAGGGGATACGCAGTATTTT. Protein product: CASSERAGDTQYF.

This clonotype was picked up a small number of times. This chain joins TRBV4-1 and TRBJ2-5, with D uncertain. V gave up 3 bases and J gave up 5 bases, with 13 bases separating them. Germline values: CDR1 MGHRA, CDR2 YSYEKL. The CDR3 spans 14 residues. CDR3 sequence: CASSQGPPRETQYF. In DNA form, the CDR3 reads TGCGCCAGCAGCCAGGGCCCTCCCCGTGAGACCCAGTACTTC.

This clonotype occurred a few times. This CDR3 reads CASSEVGPTEQYF. CDR3 DNA: TGTGCCAGCAGTGAAGTAGGACCGACCGAGCAGTACTTC. The chain uses TRBV6-1 and TRBJ2-7, with D uncertain. V gave up 1 base and J gave up 6 bases, with 10 bases separating them. This CDR3 is 13 amino acids long. Germline loops: CDR1 MNHNS, CDR2 SASEGT.

J is TRBJ1-5 and V is TRBV20-1; 8 bases line up with TRBD1. The CDR3 extends over 16 amino acids. Germline lookup yields CDR1 DFQATT and CDR2 SNEGSKA (reference sequence). V trimming: 2 bases; J trimming: 1 base; junction bases outside the gene matches: 7. The CDR3 nucleotides are TGCAGTGCTAGACCCATGACAGGGGACAGCAATCAGCCCCAGCATTTT. The encoded protein is CSARPMTGDSNQPQHF.

In its sample, this clonotype ranks as medium-sized. The genes are TRBV4-1 and TRBJ2-7; a weak D match, TRBD1 (7 bases). CDR1 is MGHRA and CDR2 is YSYEKL in the germline V gene. This CDR3 contains 15 residues. V lost 4 bases to trimming and J lost 0 bases, with 13 bases between them. The CDR3 reads CASSLRGESSYEQYF. The DNA of the CDR3 is TGCGCCAGCAGCCTCAGGGGGGAAAGCTCCTACGAGCAGTACTTC.

J is TRBJ1-2 and V is TRBV2; possibly TRBD1 for D (5 bases). The CDR3 totals 14 residues. Trimming removed 4 bases at V and 4 bases at J, with 13 bases between. CDR1 is SNHLY and CDR2 is FYNNEI in the germline V gene. CDR3 in DNA: TGTGCCAGCAGTGCGATGACAGACCCCTATGGCTACACCTTC. It encodes CASSAMTDPYGYTF.

This rearrangement joins TRBV20-1 to TRBJ2-7, with D possibly TRBD1 on 6 matching bases. The germline gives CDR1 DFQATT, CDR2 SNEGSKA (reference sequence). The CDR3 consists of 11 residues. Trimming removed 6 bases at V and 4 bases at J, with 10 bases between. CDR3 DNA sequence: TGCAGTGCCTGGACAGCATACGAGCAGTACTTC. This encodes CSAWTAYEQYF.

The V and J genes are TRBV5-1 and TRBJ2-5; TRBD2 matches 9 bases. Looked up from germline, CDR1 is SGHRS and CDR2 is YFSETQ. Trimming took 5 bases from V and 5 from J; bases not matched to a gene: 7. The CDR3 contains 14 residues. CDR3 nucleotide sequence: TGCGCCAGCAGTGCGGGGGGGCCCGTGGAGACCCAGTACTTC. Residues: CASSAGGPVETQYF.

The chain combines TRBV12-3 or TRBV12-4 with TRBJ2-7; a weak D match, TRBD1 (6 bases). The CDR3 runs to 10 residues. CDR3 DNA: TGTGCCAGCAGTCCTGGGGGCTCCAGCGTC. Translating it yields CASSPGGSSV.

The chain combines TRBV3-1 with TRBJ1-5; D might be TRBD1 (5 bases). The CDR3 is made up of 15 amino acids. V shed 0 bases and J shed 7 bases, with 13 bases lying between them. Germline values: CDR1 LGHDT, CDR2 YNNKEL (reference sequence). CDR3 region: CASSQDPGGGQPQHF. CDR3 coding DNA: TGTGCCAGCAGCCAAGATCCGGGGGGAGGGCAGCCCCAGCATTTT. The whole variable domain, remainder taken from reference TRBV3-1 and TRBJ1-5, is DTAVSQTPKYLVTQMGNDKSIKCEQNLGHDTMYWYKQDSKKFLKIMFSYNNKELIINETVPNRFSPKSPDKAHLNLHINSLELGDSAVYFCASSQDPGGGQPQHFGDGTRLSIL.

This chain connects TRBV11-2 to TRBJ1-1; tentative D call: TRBD1 (6 bases). The CDR3 runs to 18 residues. Trimming stripped 6 bases from V and 1 base from J, with 24 bases between. The germline gives CDR1 SGHAT, CDR2 FQNNGV. The CDR3 sequence: CASRHGGLLRAANTEAFF. DNA for the CDR3: TGTGCCAGCAGGCATGGGGGGCTACTTCGGGCGGCGAACACTGAAGCTTTCTTT.

This clonotype has just a few counts. This chain connects TRBV12-3 or TRBV12-4 to TRBJ1-2; D is uncertain. This CDR3 contains 11 residues. The V end was cut by 4 bases, the J end by 3 bases, with 3 bases between. The chain's CDR3 is CASSSDYGYTF. CDR3 DNA sequence: TGTGCCAGCAGTTCGGACTATGGCTACACCTTC.

This clonotype turned up a few times. V and J are TRBV7-9 and TRBJ2-4; no reliable D call. Germline V gene lookup returns CDR1 SEHNR and CDR2 FQNEAQ (reference sequence). The CDR3 consists of 13 residues. V was shortened by 10 bases and J by 4 bases, with 14 bases between the two germline ends. The CDR3 sequence: CATLSYRKNIQYF. DNA of the CDR3: TGTGCCACCTTATCTTATAGGAAAAACATTCAGTACTTC. Complete variable domain (other parts from reference TRBV7-9 and TRBJ2-4): DTGVSQNPRHKITKRGQNVTFRCDPISEHNRLYWYRQTLGQGPEFLTYFQNEAQLEKSRLLSDRFSAERPKGSFSTLEIQRTEQGDSAMYLCATLSYRKNIQYFGAGTRLSVL.